A selection of T cell receptor beta chains follows, all from one sample in a study of CD8 T cells in Susac syndrome. TCRdb processed the immunoSEQ multiplex PCR reads anew with MiXCR; each CDR3 protein has one entry. This table has about 150,000 distinct CDR3 sequences, roughly 92% appearing once. The specimen sequenced was CD4+ T cells from PBMCs. The receptors derive from a human donor with multiple sclerosis. Each CDR3 is given with its conserved first and last residue. The order of the fields is V gene, clone size, D gene, J gene, CDR3 DNA, CDR3 protein. The D gene is left open where the match is weak. A clone size is listed for some rows: how often the clone was seen (once, few, many), or a class if it is expanded.

TRBV24-1	NA	TRBD1	TRBJ1-6	TGTGCCACCAGTGATGACAGGGACTCACCCCTCCACTTT	CATSDDRDSPLHF
TRBV10-3	NA	NA	TRBJ2-5	TGTGCCATAAGATCGGGTGAAGGGGAGACCCAGTACTTC	CAIRSGEGETQYF
TRBV12-3/TRBV12-4	NA	NA	TRBJ2-3	TGTGCCAGCAGTTTAGGACAGGTCGGCACAGATACGCAGTATTTT	CASSLGQVGTDTQYF
TRBV20-1	NA	TRBD1	TRBJ2-1	TGCAGTGCTAGAGCCCCGGGACAGTCGGCCTACAATGAGCAGTTCTTC	CSARAPGQSAYNEQFF
TRBV5-1	NA	TRBD2	TRBJ2-1	TGCGCCAGCAGTGGTAGCGGGGCTGAGCAGTTCTTC	CASSGSGAEQFF
TRBV6-5	NA	TRBD1	TRBJ1-1	TGTGCCAGCAGTTACGGCAGGGGGCTTAGTGAAGCTTTCTTT	CASSYGRGLSEAFF
TRBV6-5	NA	NA	TRBJ2-3	TGTGCCAGCAGCAGAGATCCCGGAGATACGCAGTATTTT	CASSRDPGDTQYF
TRBV12-3/TRBV12-4	NA	NA	TRBJ1-4	TGTGCCAGCTCACTTGCAACTAATGAAAAACTGTTTTTT	CASSLATNEKLFF
TRBV20-1	NA	TRBD2	TRBJ2-5	TGCAGTGCTAGCGACGGGAGGGCCGCAGAGACCCAGTACTTC	CSASDGRAAETQYF
TRBV6-2/TRBV6-3	NA	TRBD2	TRBJ2-7	TGTGCCGCGCGACTAGCGGGAGGGTACGAGCAGTACTTC	CAARLAGGYEQYF
TRBV5-1	NA	NA	TRBJ2-6	TGCGCCAGCAGCCCAATCGAAGCTGGGGCCAACGTCCTGACTTTC	CASSPIEAGANVLTF
TRBV27	NA	TRBD2	TRBJ2-1	TGTGCCAGCAGTTTAAAGATGACTAGCGGGATCTCCTACAATGAGCAGTTCTTC	CASSLKMTSGISYNEQFF
TRBV10-1	NA	NA	TRBJ1-6	TGCGCCAGCAGTGAGACGGCGTCTCGGTCACCCCTCCACTTT	CASSETASRSPLHF
TRBV20-1	NA	NA	TRBJ1-3	TGCAGTGCTATGGACACGAGCTCTGGAAACACCATATATTTT	CSAMDTSSGNTIYF
TRBV6-5	NA	NA	TRBJ1-2	TGTGCCAGCAATTCACAGTTCAACTATGGCTACACCTTC	CASNSQFNYGYTF
TRBV5-1	NA	NA	TRBJ2-5	TGCGCCAGCAGCGGGGCGGGGAAAGCCGAGACCCAGTACTTC	CASSGAGKAETQYF
TRBV30	NA	NA	TRBJ1-3	TGTGCCCGGGCGTACGGAAACACCATATATTTT	CARAYGNTIYF
TRBV2	once	NA	TRBJ1-1	TGTGCCAGCAGTGAAGCGGGGCCTCTACAGCAAGCTTTCTTT	CASSEAGPLQQAFF
TRBV2	NA	TRBD2	TRBJ2-5	TGTGCCAGCCTAGCGGGAGAGACCCAGTACTTC	CASLAGETQYF
TRBV5-1	NA	TRBD1	TRBJ2-5	TGCGCCAGCAGCTTGGCCGGGACAGGCGGAGAGACCCAGTACTTC	CASSLAGTGGETQYF
TRBV2	NA	NA	TRBJ2-5	TGTGCCAGCACCAAAGGGGGGGGCGGCCAAGAGACCCAGTACTTC	CASTKGGGGQETQYF
TRBV7-3	NA	TRBD2	TRBJ2-3	TGTGCCAGCAGCAGGGGACTAGCGGGGGGCTTCACAGATACGCAGTATTTT	CASSRGLAGGFTDTQYF
TRBV20-1	once	NA	TRBJ2-1	TGCAGTGCTGCCCTGAGGGTGAGAGGTTACAATGAGCAGTTCTTC	CSAALRVRGYNEQFF
TRBV5-1	NA	NA	TRBJ2-3	TGCGCCAGCAGCTTGGGAACTCCCACAGATACGCAGTATTTT	CASSLGTPTDTQYF
TRBV6-5	NA	TRBD2	TRBJ2-5	TGTGCCTTCTCCCGCGGGAGGGAAAGTCAAGAGACCCAGTACTTC	CAFSRGRESQETQYF
TRBV2	NA	TRBD1	TRBJ2-7	TGTGCCAGCAGCGCAGGGACAGCCTATATAGAGCAGTACTTC	CASSAGTAYIEQYF
TRBV10-3	NA	NA	TRBJ2-4	TGTGCCATCAGCCGGGGGAAGGGAGACATTCAGTACTTC	CAISRGKGDIQYF
TRBV18	NA	TRBD1	TRBJ1-6	TGTGCCAGCTCACCGACAGGGGAGGATTCACCCCTCCACTTT	CASSPTGEDSPLHF
TRBV4-2	NA	NA	TRBJ2-1	TGTGCCAGCAGCCAAGAAACCCGGGGAGAGCAGTTCTTC	CASSQETRGEQFF
TRBV20-1	NA	NA	TRBJ2-1	TGCAGTGCTAGCTCCGGGACGATTGTCTATGAGCAGTTCTTC	CSASSGTIVYEQFF
TRBV18	once	TRBD1	TRBJ1-4	TGTGCCAGCTCACCTGAGGGGGCTTCTGAAAAACTGTTTTTT	CASSPEGASEKLFF
TRBV5-1	NA	NA	TRBJ1-1	TGCGCCAGCAGCTTGCGTTGGGGTGGCGACACTGAAGCTTTCTTT	CASSLRWGGDTEAFF
TRBV28	NA	TRBD1	TRBJ1-5	TGTGCCAGCAGTCCGGGACAGGCGGGCAATCAGCCCCAGCATTTT	CASSPGQAGNQPQHF
TRBV30	few	TRBD1	TRBJ1-5	TGTGCCTGGTCTTGGGGACAGGGTTTGAGGCAGCCCCAGCATTTT	CAWSWGQGLRQPQHF
TRBV19	NA	NA	TRBJ1-1	TGTGCCAGTAGTATAGTTGGGCCCTGGGGCACTGAAGCTTTCTTT	CASSIVGPWGTEAFF
TRBV20-1	NA	TRBD1	TRBJ2-6	TGCAGTGCGCGGACAGGGGGAGCTGGGGCCAACGTCCTGACTTTC	CSARTGGAGANVLTF
TRBV5-1	few	TRBD2	TRBJ2-2	TGTGCCAGTAGTCTGGGACTAGCGAACACCGGGGAGCTGTTTTTT	CASSLGLANTGELFF
TRBV27	NA	TRBD1	TRBJ1-2	TGTGCCAGCAGTTTCATCGGGACAGAAGGCTACACCTTC	CASSFIGTEGYTF
TRBV28	NA	TRBD1	TRBJ1-6	TGTGCCAGCAGCTTGGGGGACAGGGTTAATTCACCCCTCCACTTT	CASSLGDRVNSPLHF
TRBV5-6	NA	NA	TRBJ2-1	TGTGCCAGCAGCTTGCGCCGGAACTATGAGCAGTTCTTC	CASSLRRNYEQFF